Listed here are 23 T cell receptor beta chains from one sample, sequenced in a study of shared clonotypes between healthy human individuals. Assay: immunoSEQ multiplex PCR; the TCRdb copy retains only in-frame clones and omits some. The sample carries 300,000 or so clones, less than 85% recorded once. The sequenced sample consisted of memory CD4+ T cells sorted from blood. The subset was: CD45RA-negative fraction. The receptors stem from a man in his thirties or forties in good health.

The chain is built from TRBV14 and TRBJ2-2; no clear D. V dropped 0 bases and J dropped 0 bases, with 11 bases sitting between them. The CDR3 spans 17 residues. Germline-derived CDR1 and CDR2 are SGHDN and FVKESK. In nucleotides, the CDR3 is TGTGCCAGCAGCCAAGATTCCACACGGGCGAACACCGGGGAGCTGTTTTTT. Its translation is CASSQDSTRANTGELFF.

V is TRBV5-8 and J is TRBJ2-7; 10 nucleotides agree with TRBD2. The CDR3 has 18 residues. V shed 0 bases and J 1 base; nucleotides not matched to a gene: 10. Germline CDR1 is SGHTS and CDR2 is YDEGEE. The CDR3, as DNA: TGTGCCAGCAGCTTGGATGTCCGGTTACTAGCGGGATCCTACGAGCAGTACTTC. Translating it yields CASSLDVRLLAGSYEQYF.

This chain connects TRBV7-3 to TRBJ2-1, with 10 bases matching TRBD2. This CDR3 comprises 17 residues. Germline V gene data show CDR1 as SGHTA and CDR2 as FQGTGA. Losses at the gene ends were 5 bases for V and 1 base for J; bases not matched to a gene: 8. CDR3 residues: CASSLSLAGASYNEQFF. CDR3 coding DNA: TGTGCCAGCAGCCTCTCCCTAGCGGGAGCTTCCTACAATGAGCAGTTCTTC.

This clone came up a few times. The chain employs TRBV5-1 and TRBJ2-2, with TRBD2 as a possible D gene (5 bases). CDR1 SGHRS and CDR2 YFSETQ come from the germline V gene. The CDR3 sequence is 15 residues long. V lost 5 bases, J lost 0 bases, and 11 bases lay in between. The CDR3 region is CASSLRATNTGELFF. The CDR3 nucleotides read TGCGCCAGCAGTCTGAGGGCAACGAACACCGGGGAGCTGTTTTTT.

The chain carries TRBV7-9 and TRBJ2-7, with 8 bases matching TRBD2. Germline V gene lookup returns CDR1 SEHNR and CDR2 FQNEAQ (reference sequence). The CDR3 length is 16 residues. The junction had 8 bases not matched to a gene; V was cut back by 4 bases and J by 0 bases. In DNA, the CDR3 is TGTGCCAGCAGCTCCCTAGAGCGGGGGAGCTCCTACGAGCAGTACTTC. Amino acid sequence: CASSSLERGSSYEQYF.

This clone was picked up a small number of times. The genes are TRBV29-1 and TRBJ2-1; 11 bases match TRBD2. The CDR3 extends over 16 amino acids. Germline CDR1 is SQVTM and CDR2 is ANQGSEA. J was trimmed by 0 bases and V by 3 bases; bases with no gene match: 4. CDR3 nucleotides: TGCAGCGTTGAGCCGGGACTAGCGGCCTCCTACAATGAGCAGTTCTTC. It codes for CSVEPGLAASYNEQFF.

The chain combines TRBV29-1 with TRBJ1-4; D remains ambiguous. V gave up 6 bases and J gave up 5 bases, with 10 bases separating them. Germline CDR1 SQVTM, CDR2 ANQGSEA. CDR3 length: 12 amino acids. Written as DNA, the CDR3 is TGCAGCGTAGGCTGGTCGAATGAAAAACTGTTTTTT. As protein: CSVGWSNEKLFF.

V and J are TRBV6-5 and TRBJ2-7, with 13 bases lining up with TRBD2. Losses at the gene ends were 2 bases for V and 3 bases for J; bases not matched to a gene: 1. This CDR3 is 15 amino acids long. Germline CDR1 and CDR2: MNHEY and SVGAGI. CDR3 DNA: TGTGCCAGCAGTTACGGGACTAGCGGGAACTACGAGCAGTACTTC. Protein: CASSYGTSGNYEQYF.

The chain links TRBV6-1 to TRBJ1-4; 10 bases are a match to TRBD1. Germline values: CDR1 MNHNS, CDR2 SASEGT. The junction had 4 bases not matched to a gene; V was cut back by 6 bases and J by 6 bases. The CDR3 is 14 residues long. CDR3 sequence: CASSLTGGYEKLFF. CDR3 sequence (DNA): TGTGCCAGCAGCCTGACAGGGGGCTATGAAAAACTGTTTTTT.

Worth noting for this clone: Compared with germline, one end of the junction differs, possibly owing to a read error. J is TRBJ2-1 and V is TRBV7-7; a possible D gene is TRBD1 (6 bases). The CDR3 runs to 13 residues. Germline values: CDR1 SSHAT, CDR2 FNYEAQ (reference sequence). DNA of the CDR3: TGTGCTAGCAGCTTACTGACAGGAGGTGAGCAGTTCTTC. Its protein is CASSLLTGGEQFF.

The chain links TRBV5-1 to TRBJ2-7; D may be TRBD1 (6 bases). This CDR3 is built from 14 residues. Germline-derived CDR1 and CDR2 are SGHRS and YFSETQ. Between the trimmed V and J ends, which lost 6 bases and 5 bases, there was a span of 18 bases. The CDR3, as DNA: TGCGCCAGCAACCACGGACAGAACTGGAACGAGCAGTACTTC. Translation: CASNHGQNWNEQYF.

This chain uses TRBV6-6 with TRBJ2-5; D assignment may be TRBD1 or TRBD2 (5 bases each). This CDR3 region has 13 residues. From germline, CDR1 is MNHNY and CDR2 SVGAGI (reference sequence). The V gene lost 6 bases and the J gene lost 2 bases, with 10 bases spanning the gap. CDR3 nucleotide sequence: TGTGCCAGCAGCTGGGACGGGCAAGAGACCCAGTACTTC. Its protein is CASSWDGQETQYF.

V is TRBV6-4 and J is TRBJ2-6; no reliable D call. CDR3 length: 14 residues. The germline V gene has CDR1 MRHNA and CDR2 SNTAGT. Trimming left V 4 bases short and J 1 base short, with 5 bases between. The CDR3 loop reads CASSAQSGANVLTF. DNA for the CDR3: TGTGCCAGCAGTGCACAATCTGGGGCCAACGTCCTGACTTTC.

The rearrangement links TRBV2 to TRBJ2-1; 7 bases line up with TRBD2. The CDR3 runs to 15 residues. Germline V gene sequence: CDR1 SNHLY, CDR2 FYNNEI. J gave up 3 bases and V 4 bases, and 6 bases lay outside the gene matches. For the CDR3, the DNA is TGTGCCAGCAGTGGTGTGGGAGGGGTCTACAATGAGCAGTTCTTC. It yields the protein CASSGVGGVYNEQFF.

The chain joins TRBV19 to TRBJ1-5, with D possibly matching TRBD1 (6 bases). From germline, CDR1 is LNHDA and CDR2 SQIVND (reference sequence). V was trimmed by 6 bases and J by 7 bases, leaving 16 bases between them. This CDR3 is 14 amino acids long. This CDR3 is CASRNFGGGQPQHF. The CDR3 nucleotides read TGTGCCAGTAGGAATTTCGGGGGCGGACAGCCCCAGCATTTT.

Concerning this clone itself: Since a much larger clone is just one base distant, this may be a read error. This chain links TRBV11-2 with TRBJ2-3; D remains ambiguous. Deletions cut 1 base from V and 5 bases from J, with 1 base between. The CDR3 is made up of 11 amino acids. Germline values: CDR1 SGHAT, CDR2 FQNNGV. Here the CDR3 DNA reads TGTGCCAGCAGCTTAGGAGATACGCAGTATTTT. This encodes CASSLGDTQYF.

The rearrangement links TRBV11-2 to TRBJ2-3; tentative D call: TRBD2 (5 bases). Germline-derived CDR1 and CDR2 are SGHAT and FQNNGV. This CDR3 is built from 15 residues. V lost 5 bases, J lost 0 bases, and 12 bases lay in between. CDR3 DNA sequence: TGTGCCAGCAGCCCGACGGGATATAGCACAGATACGCAGTATTTT. Its protein product is CASSPTGYSTDTQYF.

Remarks on this clone: This likely traces to a read error, being one base from a far larger clone. The chain links TRBV7-3 to TRBJ2-7, with unresolved D. The CDR3 sequence is 12 residues long. Germline assignment: CDR1 SGHTA and CDR2 FQGTGA. V lost 5 bases to trimming and J lost 3 bases, with 8 bases between them. The CDR3 protein is CASSPNSYEQYF. The CDR3 DNA reads as TGTGCCAGCAGCCCCAACAGCTACGAGCAGTACTTC. The full variable domain, rest sourced from reference TRBV7-3 and TRBJ2-7, is GAGVSQTPSNKVTEKGKYVELRCDPISGHTALYWYRQSLGQGPEFLIYFQGTGAADDSGLPNDRFFAVRPEGSVSTLKIQRTERGDSAVYLCASSPNSYEQYFGPGTRLTVT.

The CDR3 here is CASSVGGASGSTDTQYF. In DNA, the CDR3 is TGTGCCAGCAGCGTAGGGGGAGCTAGCGGGAGTACAGATACGCAGTATTTT. This chain connects TRBV9 to TRBJ2-3, with TRBD2 matching over 10 bases. CDR3 length: 17 amino acids. Germline trimming cut 0 bases from V and 3 bases from J; bases unmatched to any gene: 7. CDR1 is SGDLS and CDR2 is YYNGEE in the germline V gene. Together with reference TRBV9 and TRBJ2-3, the CDR3 gives the full variable domain: DSGVTQTPKHLITATGQRVTLRCSPRSGDLSVYWYQQSLDQGLQFLIQYYNGEERAKGNILERFSAQQFPDLHSELNLSSLELGDSALYFCASSVGGASGSTDTQYFGPGTRLTVL.

This chain joins TRBV27 and TRBJ2-7; 11 nucleotides line up with TRBD2. This CDR3 contains 18 residues. Germline CDR1 reads MNHEY; CDR2 reads SMNVEV (reference sequence). Losses at the gene ends were 3 bases for V and 9 bases for J; bases not matched to a gene: 19. The CDR3 spells CASSFNLLTSGTVRGQYF. The CDR3 DNA reads as TGTGCCAGCAGTTTCAATCTCTTGACTAGCGGGACTGTACGGGGGCAGTACTTC.

This clone was detected only once. The CDR3 DNA is TGTGCCAGTAGTACAGGGTTCCCAGATACGCAGTATTTT. It translates to CASSTGFPDTQYF. J is TRBJ2-3 and V is TRBV19, with a tentative D call TRBD1 (5 bases). The CDR3 length is 13 residues. Germline V lookup: CDR1 LNHDA, CDR2 SQIVND (reference sequence). Trimming pared 4 bases from V and 4 bases from J, leaving 9 bases between.

CDR3 loop: CASNEQGASNEQFF. The CDR3 DNA reads TGTGCCAGCAATGAACAGGGGGCATCGAATGAGCAGTTCTTC. The chain is built from TRBV7-3 and TRBJ2-1, with 9 bases fitting TRBD1. This CDR3 spans 14 amino acids. From germline, CDR1 is SGHTA and CDR2 FQGTGA. The ends lost 7 bases at V and 7 bases at J; junction bases unmatched: 8.

The V call is TRBV19, the J call TRBJ2-4; 8 nucleotides agree with TRBD1. Germline loops: CDR1 LNHDA, CDR2 SQIVND (reference sequence). The CDR3 extends over 15 amino acids. Trimming took 6 bases from V and 4 from J; bases not matched to a gene: 8. CDR3 DNA sequence: TGTGCCAGTAGCCAGGAACAGGGGGTGAAAAACATTCAGTACTTC. Protein product: CASSQEQGVKNIQYF.